Sequencing of this T cell receptor beta chain was carried out in a study of cytomegalovirus exposure and HLA in healthy donors. This CDR3 has 15 amino acids. In germline, CDR1 is SGHRS, CDR2 YFSETQ. Trimming took 3 bases from V and 3 from J; bases not matched to a gene: 6. Primers: 60 Vbeta forward and 13 Jbeta reverse. TCRdb's copy holds only in-frame clones and misses some; the assay was immunoSEQ multiplex PCR. The sample includes around 87,000 clones, around 85% of them seen just once. This clone was recorded only once. The donors gave bone marrow, and they were healthy. This chain uses TRBV5-1 with TRBJ2-1; 7 bases match TRBD2. This sequence was found in a girl aged 2 to 9 in good health and CMV-seropositive. The sequenced sample consisted of PBMCs. The CDR3 sequence is CASSSSWGGYNEQFF. Written as DNA, the CDR3 is TGCGCCAGCAGCTCTTCCTGGGGGGGCTACAATGAGCAGTTCTTC.